One and the same sample provided the 25 T cell receptor beta chains below, sequenced in a study of vaccination and CD4 T cells after COVID-19. Sequence data for DNA of cultured CD4+ T cells were generated by the Oncomine TCR Beta short-read assay. MiXCR, applied by TCRdb to the PCR reads, yields one record per CDR3 protein. The sample has under 9,500 distinct CDR3 sequences, 45% seen once; the top ten hold 15% to 20%. For these receptors, no antigen is known. Treatment noted: roughly 10-day PBMC culture with coronavirus spike peptide pools or control peptides (ViraFEST assay). CD4+ T-cell collection from the unexposed donor predated the COVID-19 pandemic (2011-2018). The sequenced sample was CD4+ T cells from blood, cultured in vitro. The receptors here all came from a human donor in good health.

The V call is TRBV27, the J call TRBJ1-5; D is ambiguous. The V gene's germline CDR1 is MNHEY and CDR2 SMNVEV (reference sequence). V was clipped by 3 bases and J by 0 bases, with 9 bases between them. The CDR3 has 15 amino acids. The CDR3 region is CASSFSLYSNQPQHF. The CDR3, as DNA: TGTGCCAGCAGTTTCTCTCTTTATAGCAATCAGCCCCAGCATTTT.

The chain links TRBV5-6 to TRBJ2-5, with 7 bases matching TRBD2. V was clipped by 2 bases and J by 2 bases; unmatched bases: 6. The CDR3 totals 15 residues. The germline V gene encodes CDR1 SGHDT and CDR2 YYEEEE. CDR3 amino acids: CASSFEWGGQETQYF. DNA of the CDR3: TGTGCCAGCAGCTTTGAATGGGGGGGGCAAGAGACCCAGTACTTC.

The V call is TRBV20-1, the J call TRBJ2-1, with 10 bases aligning to TRBD2. Germline CDR1 is DFQATT and CDR2 is SNEGSKA (reference sequence). The CDR3 covers 14 residues. The junction had 5 bases not matched to a gene; V was cut back by 3 bases and J by 6 bases. The CDR3 DNA reads TGCAGTGCTAGCATTAGCGGGAGGATCAATGAGCAGTTCTTC. This gives the protein CSASISGRINEQFF.

J is TRBJ1-2 and V is TRBV6-2 or TRBV6-3; no definite D call. Deletions cut 6 bases from V and 4 bases from J, with 9 bases between. Germline CDR1 MNHEY, CDR2 SVGEGT. The CDR3 totals 12 residues. The DNA of the CDR3 is TGTGCCAGCAGCCAGATTAGCTATGGCTACACCTTC. Its translation is CASSQISYGYTF.

This chain connects TRBV6-1 to TRBJ1-1; D gene unclear. CDR1 and CDR2 from the germline V gene are MNHNS and SASEGT. Trimming shortened V by 1 base and J by 1 base, and 4 bases separated the two germline ends. The CDR3 is 13 amino acids. In DNA form, the CDR3 reads TGTGCCAGCAGTGAAGAGGAGAACACTGAAGCTTTCTTT. This gives the protein CASSEEENTEAFF.

This rearrangement joins TRBV4-1 to TRBJ2-4; D perhaps matches TRBD1 (5 bases). Between the trimmed V and J ends, which lost 3 bases and 0 bases, there was a span of 12 bases. Germline CDR1 and CDR2: MGHRA and YSYEKL. The CDR3 contains 16 residues. For the CDR3, the DNA is TGCGCCAGCAGCCAGGGCACAGGAGTAGCCAAAAACATTCAGTACTTC. Its protein product is CASSQGTGVAKNIQYF.

The chain combines TRBV20-1 with TRBJ2-2; 10 nucleotides line up with TRBD1. Germline V gene lookup returns CDR1 DFQATT and CDR2 SNEGSKA (reference sequence). Trimming at V came to 1 base and at J to 3 bases, leaving 2 bases not matched to a gene. The length of the CDR3 is 15 residues. Here the CDR3 DNA reads TGCAGTGCTAGAGCGGGACAGGGGTACACCGGGGAGCTGTTTTTT. Translated, it gives CSARAGQGYTGELFF.

The chain employs TRBV7-9 and TRBJ2-5, with D hard to call. V was trimmed by 0 bases and J by 4 bases, leaving 3 bases between them. CDR1 is SEHNR, CDR2 FQNEAQ, per germline (reference sequence). CDR3 length: 12 residues. The CDR3 is CASSLAGETQYF. The DNA of the CDR3 is TGTGCCAGCAGCTTAGCGGGAGAGACCCAGTACTTC.

As regards this clonotype: A junction boundary mismatches the germline segment, possibly from a read error. The chain employs TRBV28 and TRBJ2-2; 16 bases align to TRBD2. From germline, CDR1 is MDHEN and CDR2 SYDVKM. The length of the CDR3 is 18 residues. In DNA form, the CDR3 reads TGTGCCAGCAGTTCCGGGGGACTAGCGGGGGGGAACATCGGGGAGCTGTTTTTT. This translates into CASSSGGLAGGNIGELFF.

This clonotype turned up a few times. The CDR3 reads CASSRSGHPQETQYF. The CDR3 DNA sequence: TGTGCCAGCAGCCGGTCGGGACACCCACAAGAGACCCAGTACTTC. This chain connects TRBV7-2 to TRBJ2-5; possibly TRBD1 for D (6 bases). The CDR3 is 15 residues long. V lost 5 bases and J 2 bases, leaving 15 bases between the germline ends. Germline V gene data show CDR1 as SGHTA and CDR2 as FQGNSA.

This chain links TRBV12-3 or TRBV12-4 with TRBJ1-4, with D unresolved. The V and J ends lost 5 bases and 6 bases respectively, with 10 bases between them. The CDR3 is 13 residues long. The CDR3 region is CASSTSLYEKLFF. CDR3 DNA: TGTGCCAGCAGTACCTCCCTCTATGAAAAACTGTTTTTT.

This clonotype was seen more than once but under ten times. This chain uses TRBV15 with TRBJ2-2; no clear D gene. Trimming stripped 1 base from V and 7 bases from J, with 7 bases between. The CDR3 has 13 residues. Per the germline V gene, CDR1 is LNHNV and CDR2 is YYDKDF (reference sequence). Written as DNA, the CDR3 is TGTGCCACCAGCAGAGCCGGGCTCGGGGAGCTGTTTTTT. The encoded protein is CATSRAGLGELFF.

CDR3 sequence reads: CATSIRSSGAGNEQFF. The CDR3 DNA follows: TGTGCCACCAGCATAAGATCTAGCGGGGCCGGTAATGAGCAGTTCTTC. The gene calls are TRBV15 and TRBJ2-1, with TRBD2 matching over 9 bases. V was pared by 4 bases and J by 7 bases, with 11 bases of the junction left unmatched. There are 16 residues in the CDR3. The germline V gene encodes CDR1 LNHNV and CDR2 YYDKDF (reference sequence).

J is TRBJ2-2 and V is TRBV5-1; the D gene is possibly TRBD2 (6 bases). The CDR3 extends over 17 amino acids. Germline V gene sequence: CDR1 SGHRS, CDR2 YFSETQ. V lost 0 bases and J lost 4, with 16 bases in between. The CDR3 spells CASSLGGGRTITGELFF. Written as DNA, the CDR3 is TGCGCCAGCAGCTTGGGTGGTGGGAGGACCATCACCGGGGAGCTGTTTTTT.

This clonotype was counted between two and nine times. This rearrangement joins TRBV6-5 to TRBJ2-7, with D maybe TRBD2 (6 bases). This CDR3 comprises 19 residues. V was pared by 0 bases and J by 7 bases, with 28 bases between. Germline values: CDR1 MNHEY, CDR2 SVGAGI. CDR3 amino acids: CASSYSVASLGWRGDEQYF. As DNA, the CDR3 is TGTGCCAGCAGTTACTCAGTGGCTAGCCTCGGGTGGCGGGGTGATGAGCAGTACTTC.

The V and J genes are TRBV6-4 and TRBJ2-1; 8 positions match TRBD2. CDR1 and CDR2 (germline): MRHNA, SNTAGT. The CDR3 consists of 15 residues. V was clipped by 0 bases and J by 9 bases; unmatched bases: 7. CDR3 protein: CASSDSTAGGSEQFF. The CDR3 DNA reads TGTGCCAGCAGTGACTCGACGGCGGGGGGTAGTGAGCAGTTCTTC.

The chain is built from TRBV5-1 and TRBJ2-5, with unresolved D. This CDR3 has 12 amino acids. The germline V gene encodes CDR1 SGHRS and CDR2 YFSETQ. Trimming took off 5 bases at V and 1 base at J, with 6 bases between the two ends. The CDR3 nucleotides read TGCGCCAGCAGGGTCGGCCAAGAGACCCAGTACTTC. Protein product: CASRVGQETQYF.

This clonotype was counted between two and nine times. The chain recombines TRBV19 with TRBJ1-2; D not resolved. V was cut by 3 bases and J by 4 bases, with 15 bases left in between. The germline V gene has CDR1 LNHDA and CDR2 SQIVND (reference sequence). This CDR3 region has 15 residues. Here the CDR3 DNA reads TGTGCCAGTAGTATCGCGGGAACTACTATCTATGGCTACACCTTC. Protein product: CASSIAGTTIYGYTF.

The J gene is TRBJ2-1, the V gene TRBV6-2 or TRBV6-3; D gene ambiguous. The length of the CDR3 is 12 residues. V dropped 6 bases and J dropped 14 bases, with 17 bases sitting between them. Germline V CDR1 and CDR2: MNHEY, SVGEGT. CDR3 sequence (DNA): TGTGCCAGCAGCCGCCCTCGGGTCTTCAAGTTCTTC. It specifies CASSRPRVFKFF.

This chain joins TRBV7-6 and TRBJ2-3; 13 bases align to TRBD2. Germline CDR1 and CDR2: SGHVS and FNYEAQ. V gave up 4 bases and J gave up 0 bases; unmatched junction bases: 10. The CDR3 contains 19 residues. The CDR3 DNA reads as TGTGCCAGCAGCTCACTTCGGACTAGCGGGAGTGAGAGCACAGATACGCAGTATTTT. Protein: CASSSLRTSGSESTDTQYF.

V usage is TRBV7-2 and J usage is TRBJ1-2; D possibly corresponds to TRBD1 (5 bases). Trimming removed 1 base from V and 2 bases from J, with 8 bases in between. The germline V gene has CDR1 SGHTA and CDR2 FQGNSA. The CDR3 runs to 14 residues. The CDR3 sequence: CASSLDWGNYGYTF. Here the CDR3 DNA reads TGTGCCAGCAGCTTAGATTGGGGGAACTATGGCTACACCTTC.

Remarks on this clonotype: The germline gene is not matched at one end of the junction; a read error may be the cause. The gene calls are TRBV7-2 and TRBJ1-5; no reliable D call. The CDR3 runs 14 residues. Germline values: CDR1 SGHTA, CDR2 FQGNSA. The CDR3 loop reads CASNLIGSIQPQHF. The CDR3 region has the DNA TGTGCCAGCAACTTAATAGGGTCGATTCAGCCCCAGCATTTT.

This clonotype was recorded a few times. The V and J genes are TRBV4-1 and TRBJ2-4; a possible D gene is TRBD2 (5 bases). Trimming removed 1 base at V and 3 bases at J, with 7 bases between. The germline V gene has CDR1 MGHRA and CDR2 YSYEKL. The CDR3 sequence is 14 residues long. The CDR3 sequence: CASSQVGLKNIQYF. DNA of the CDR3: TGCGCCAGCAGCCAAGTAGGACTCAAAAACATTCAGTACTTC.

The chain combines TRBV27 with TRBJ2-7, with D perhaps being TRBD1 or TRBD2 (5 bases each). This CDR3 has 16 amino acids. Germline CDR1 reads MNHEY; CDR2 reads SMNVEV (reference sequence). The V and J ends lost 6 bases and 2 bases respectively, with 20 bases between them. In nucleotides, the CDR3 is TGTGCCAGCAGACCTCGTTCCGGGACCGCTGCCTACGAGCAGTACTTC. This encodes CASRPRSGTAAYEQYF.

This chain joins TRBV20-1 and TRBJ1-2, with 9 bases that match TRBD1. V lost 5 bases to trimming and J lost 5 bases; unmatched junction nucleotides: 6. The CDR3 contains 13 residues. Germline assignment: CDR1 DFQATT and CDR2 SNEGSKA (reference sequence). The CDR3 spells CSAYRGQGYGYTF. The CDR3 nucleotides are TGCAGTGCTTACAGGGGGCAAGGGTATGGCTACACCTTC.